The 32 T cell receptor beta chains in this list originate from one sample, sequenced in a study of identical twins. TCRdb redid the calling of the 5' RACE reads with MiXCR, one entry per CDR3 protein. The sample has 550,000 to 700,000 distinct CDR3 sequences; about 20% are singletons. The same data also contributed to another study, on T cells expressing NK-cell markers.

The sample was PBMCs. The receptors shown here come from a woman younger than 30 in good health.

The sample holds many counts of this clonotype. V and J are TRBV20-1 and TRBJ1-1; D not resolved. This CDR3 spans 13 amino acids. Germline CDR1 is DFQATT and CDR2 is SNEGSKA (reference sequence). Trimming pared 6 bases from V and 5 bases from J, leaving 16 bases between. CDR3 DNA sequence: TGCAGTGCCCCGGAGACGTGGGAAACTGAAGCTTTCTTT. It translates to CSAPETWETEAFF.

There are a few counts of this clonotype. The chain has TRBV30 and TRBJ2-7; 9 bases align to TRBD1. V shed 2 bases and J 4 bases; nucleotides not matched to a gene: 3. The CDR3 is 13 residues long. CDR1 is GTSNPN, CDR2 SVGIG, per germline (reference sequence). CDR3 coding DNA: TGTGCCTGGAGTAGGGACAGGGATTACGAGCAGTACTTC. Amino acids: CAWSRDRDYEQYF.

This clonotype was counted only a few times. The gene calls are TRBV9 and TRBJ2-4; D not resolved. The germline V gene has CDR1 SGDLS and CDR2 YYNGEE. V was clipped by 3 bases and J by 0 bases, with 25 bases between them. This CDR3 has 20 residues. CDR3: CASSAPKGPLPVEAKNIQYF. The CDR3, as DNA: TGTGCCAGCAGCGCCCCGAAGGGTCCCCTCCCGGTGGAAGCCAAAAACATTCAGTACTTC.

The chain recombines TRBV20-1 with TRBJ2-1; D gene unclear. Germline CDR1 and CDR2: DFQATT and SNEGSKA (reference sequence). Trimming pared 0 bases from V and 6 bases from J, leaving 6 bases between. The CDR3 length is 12 residues. The CDR3 region has the DNA TGCAGTGCTAGAGACGGGTTCAATGAGCAGTTCTTC. This gives the protein CSARDGFNEQFF.

The gene calls are TRBV5-6 and TRBJ2-5; D is undetermined. V lost 6 bases and J lost 5, with 14 bases in between. Germline V CDR1 and CDR2: SGHDT, YYEEEE. CDR3 length: 13 residues. The CDR3 sequence: CASTWDRTETQYF. CDR3 DNA sequence: TGTGCCAGCACCTGGGATCGAACTGAGACCCAGTACTTC.

This clonotype was found many times. The rearrangement uses TRBV7-9 and TRBJ2-7; D unresolved. The germline V gene has CDR1 SEHNR and CDR2 FQNEAQ (reference sequence). The CDR3 is 13 amino acids. Trimming stripped 4 bases from V and 4 bases from J, with 11 bases between. CDR3 bases: TGTGCCAGCAGCTCGCAACAGATTTACGAGCAGTACTTC. Translation gives CASSSQQIYEQYF. The whole variable domain, remainder taken from reference TRBV7-9 and TRBJ2-7, is DTGVSQNPRHKITKRGQNVTFRCDPISEHNRLYWYRQTLGQGPEFLTYFQNEAQLEKSRLLSDRFSAERPKGSFSTLEIQRTEQGDSAMYLCASSSQQIYEQYFGPGTRLTVT.

This clonotype has a handful of counts. The rearrangement joins TRBV20-1 to TRBJ1-4; D is undetermined. Trimming left V 3 bases short and J 5 bases short, with 7 bases between. The length of the CDR3 is 12 residues. Germline values: CDR1 DFQATT, CDR2 SNEGSKA (reference sequence). CDR3 loop: CSASSRNEKLFF. The CDR3 DNA reads as TGCAGTGCTAGCTCTAGGAATGAAAAACTGTTTTTT.

This clonotype has ten or more counts. The genes are TRBV10-3 and TRBJ1-3, with D uncertain. The germline V gene encodes CDR1 ENHRY and CDR2 SYGVKD. Trimming cost V 3 bases and J 0 bases, with 3 bases left between them. The length of the CDR3 is 13 residues. The CDR3: CAISEVSGNTIYF. For the CDR3, the DNA is TGTGCCATCAGTGAAGTCTCTGGAAACACCATATATTTT.

This clonotype was counted ten times or more. The J gene is TRBJ2-7, the V gene TRBV12-3 or TRBV12-4, with 10 positions matching TRBD1. This CDR3 region has 14 residues. The ends lost 5 bases at V and 1 base at J; junction bases unmatched: 2. CDR3 residues: CASSLDRGSYEQYF. The CDR3 DNA reads as TGTGCCAGCAGTCTGGACAGGGGGTCCTACGAGCAGTACTTC.

V is TRBV7-2 and J is TRBJ2-5; D is possibly TRBD1 (5 bases). This CDR3 spans 15 amino acids. The germline gives CDR1 SGHTA, CDR2 FQGNSA. V was clipped by 1 base and J by 1 base, with 10 bases between them. The chain's CDR3 is CASSLGPGPQETQYF. The CDR3 DNA reads TGTGCCAGCAGCTTAGGGCCAGGGCCCCAAGAGACCCAGTACTTC. The complete variable domain, with remaining parts taken from reference TRBV7-2 and TRBJ2-5, reads GAGVSQSPSNKVTEKGKDVELRCDPISGHTALYWYRQSLGQGLEFLIYFQGNSAPDKSGLPSDRFSAERTGGSVSTLTIQRTQQEDSAVYLCASSLGPGPQETQYFGPGTRLLVL.

This clonotype was counted many times. The rearrangement uses TRBV6-5 and TRBJ2-7; D is possibly TRBD2 (5 bases). The germline V gene encodes CDR1 MNHEY and CDR2 SVGAGI. The length of the CDR3 is 12 residues. V dropped 6 bases and J dropped 8 bases, with 14 bases sitting between them. The CDR3 loop reads CASSTPGSKQYF. The CDR3 DNA sequence: TGTGCCAGCAGCACTCCGGGGTCGAAGCAGTACTTC.

This clonotype was recorded a few times. V is TRBV20-1 and J is TRBJ2-3; a possible D gene is TRBD2 (6 bases). Germline V lookup: CDR1 DFQATT, CDR2 SNEGSKA (reference sequence). The CDR3 has 16 residues. V lost 1 base and J 2 bases, leaving 16 bases between the germline ends. CDR3 DNA sequence: TGCAGTGCTAGAGGATCGCGGGAAGAGGACACAGATACGCAGTATTTT. This sequence encodes CSARGSREEDTDTQYF.

This clonotype was counted a single time. The chain employs TRBV4-3 and TRBJ2-7; 9 positions match TRBD2. Germline V gives CDR1 LGHNA, CDR2 YSLEER. The junction had 13 bases not matched to a gene; V was cut back by 0 bases and J by 7 bases. There are 17 residues in the CDR3. CDR3 DNA: TGCGCCAGCAGCCAAGATCTCAGTGCTAGCGGGAATTATGAGCAGTACTTC. Translating gives CASSQDLSASGNYEQYF.

This clonotype occurred a few times. This sequence joins TRBV6-2 or TRBV6-3 and TRBJ2-7; D ambiguous. The CDR3 has 14 residues. Germline CDR1 reads MNHEY; CDR2 reads SVGEGT. The V end lost 7 bases, the J end lost 1 base, and 14 bases lay between the germline ends. CDR3: CASISSTDSYEQYF. CDR3 in DNA: TGTGCCAGCATAAGCTCGACTGATTCCTACGAGCAGTACTTC.

The chain recombines TRBV27 with TRBJ2-4; no clear D. This CDR3 region has 13 residues. Trimming pared 7 bases from V and 2 bases from J, leaving 9 bases between. Germline V lookup: CDR1 MNHEY, CDR2 SMNVEV (reference sequence). The CDR3 loop is CASKPRTKNIQYF. DNA of the CDR3: TGTGCCAGCAAACCTCGAACCAAAAACATTCAGTACTTC.

The chain has TRBV6-2 or TRBV6-3 and TRBJ2-5; TRBD2 is a possible D gene (5 bases). In germline, CDR1 is MNHEY, CDR2 SVGEGT. The germline V and J ends were trimmed by 8 bases and 3 bases, with 16 bases remaining between them. The CDR3 spans 14 residues. For the CDR3, the DNA is TGTGCCAGCTCCCAAGCGGCTATTAAAGAGACCCAGTACTTC. This encodes CASSQAAIKETQYF.

This chain connects TRBV20-1 to TRBJ2-1; D remains ambiguous. The CDR3 sequence is 13 residues long. CDR1 is DFQATT, CDR2 SNEGSKA, per germline (reference sequence). Deletions cut 0 bases from V and 0 bases from J, with 3 bases between. CDR3 sequence (DNA): TGCAGTGCTAGAGATCTCTCCTACAATGAGCAGTTCTTC. The encoded protein is CSARDLSYNEQFF.

Only a few counts were recorded for this clonotype. This sequence joins TRBV10-1 and TRBJ2-3; D could derive from TRBD1 or TRBD2 (6 bases each). From germline, CDR1 is WNHNN and CDR2 SYGVQD (reference sequence). The germline V and J ends were trimmed by 4 bases and 4 bases, with 18 bases remaining between them. The CDR3 runs to 16 residues. CDR3 sequence reads: CASSGLPGEDPDTQYF. The CDR3 DNA follows: TGCGCCAGCAGTGGTCTTCCAGGGGAGGACCCAGATACGCAGTATTTT.

This clonotype showed up just a few times. The chain has TRBV15 and TRBJ2-1; no clear D gene. The CDR3 contains 15 residues. V gave up 1 base and J gave up 4 bases, with 11 bases separating them. Germline V gene data show CDR1 as LNHNV and CDR2 as YYDKDF (reference sequence). The CDR3 sequence: CATSRGAEKYNEQFF. CDR3 bases: TGTGCCACCAGCAGAGGCGCAGAGAAATACAATGAGCAGTTCTTC.

The chain couples TRBV9 to TRBJ2-7; D might be TRBD2 (5 bases). V gave up 0 bases and J gave up 5 bases, with 9 bases separating them. The CDR3 contains 13 residues. CDR1 and CDR2 from the germline V gene are SGDLS and YYNGEE. The chain's CDR3 is CASSVGVGDEQYF. CDR3 bases: TGTGCCAGCAGCGTAGGCGTCGGGGACGAGCAGTACTTC.

This clonotype was recorded a few times. This chain joins TRBV9 and TRBJ2-4; weak D call: TRBD2 (5 bases). Trimming removed 4 bases from V and 0 bases from J, with 14 bases in between. CDR3 length equals 16 residues. Germline lookup yields CDR1 SGDLS and CDR2 YYNGEE. The CDR3 spells CASSPGLGLAKNIQYF. As DNA, the CDR3 is TGTGCCAGCAGCCCTGGACTCGGGCTAGCCAAAAACATTCAGTACTTC.

The chain has TRBV12-3 or TRBV12-4 and TRBJ2-3; 8 bases are a match to TRBD1. The CDR3 is made up of 14 amino acids. V shed 5 bases and J 6 bases; nucleotides not matched to a gene: 7. This CDR3 reads CASSTRTGRDTQYF. In DNA, the CDR3 is TGTGCCAGCAGTACGCGGACAGGGCGGGATACGCAGTATTTT.

This clonotype was counted at least ten times. CDR3 DNA sequence: TGTGCCAGCAGCTTATACGCGGGAGCCTACAATGAGCAGTTCTTC. This sequence encodes CASSLYAGAYNEQFF. This chain uses TRBV11-2 with TRBJ2-1; 7 bases are a match to TRBD2. Germline V gives CDR1 SGHAT, CDR2 FQNNGV. J was trimmed by 2 bases and V by 2 bases; bases with no gene match: 3. This CDR3 spans 15 amino acids.

The J gene is TRBJ2-5, the V gene TRBV20-1; D may be TRBD1 (6 bases). This CDR3 has 13 amino acids. Germline CDR1 reads DFQATT; CDR2 reads SNEGSKA (reference sequence). Deletions cut 6 bases from V and 1 base from J, with 12 bases between. As DNA, the CDR3 is TGCAGTGCCCACGGGACATTCCAAGAGACCCAGTACTTC. This translates into CSAHGTFQETQYF.

The chain combines TRBV30 with TRBJ2-3; D perhaps matches TRBD1 (6 bases). Trimming took 0 bases from V and 1 from J, leaving 11 bases between them. The CDR3 length is 15 residues. The V gene's germline CDR1 is GTSNPN and CDR2 SVGIG (reference sequence). The CDR3 DNA reads TGTGCCTGGAGTGTTGGGGGCCGGGGCACAGATACGCAGTATTTT. This encodes CAWSVGGRGTDTQYF.

The chain joins TRBV18 to TRBJ2-1, with 7 positions matching TRBD2. Looked up from germline, CDR1 is KGHSH and CDR2 is LQKENI. J lost 6 bases, V lost 7 bases, and 9 bases had no gene match. There are 14 residues in the CDR3. The CDR3 loop reads CASFPSGGSNEQFF. The CDR3, as DNA: TGTGCCAGCTTCCCTTCGGGGGGTAGCAATGAGCAGTTCTTC.

The rearrangement links TRBV20-1 to TRBJ1-1, with TRBD1 as a possible D gene (6 bases). In germline, CDR1 is DFQATT, CDR2 SNEGSKA (reference sequence). V was shortened by 7 bases and J by 1 base, with 13 bases between the two germline ends. The CDR3 has 13 residues. The CDR3 coding sequence is TGCAGTGGGGGGCGGGGGCCGAACACTGAAGCTTTCTTT. It specifies CSGGRGPNTEAFF.

This clonotype was recorded a few times. The CDR3 DNA follows: TGCGCCAGCAGCCAGGCCCTAGCGGGAGGGCCCACCGGGGAGCTGTTTTTT. Protein product: CASSQALAGGPTGELFF. V usage is TRBV4-3 and J usage is TRBJ2-2; 12 bases align to TRBD2. Unmatched junction bases numbered 6, after V lost 3 bases and J lost 4 bases. This CDR3 has 17 residues. CDR1 and CDR2 from the germline V gene are LGHNA and YSLEER.

Here the CDR3 reads CSVEDRSSYEQYF. In DNA form, the CDR3 reads TGCAGCGTTGAAGATCGGAGTAGCTACGAGCAGTACTTC. The chain joins TRBV29-1 to TRBJ2-7, with D unresolved. CDR1 and CDR2 (germline): SQVTM, ANQGSEA. CDR3 size: 13 residues. Trimming shortened V by 0 bases and J by 3 bases, and 9 bases separated the two germline ends.

This clonotype was observed a few times. The chain combines TRBV7-9 with TRBJ1-3, with unresolved D. CDR1 is SEHNR, CDR2 FQNEAQ, per germline (reference sequence). This CDR3 is 14 amino acids long. V was shortened by 3 bases and J by 2 bases, with 8 bases between the two germline ends. Here the CDR3 DNA reads TGTGCCAGCAGCTTTCTGGGCACTGGAAACACCATATATTTT. Its protein is CASSFLGTGNTIYF.

The genes are TRBV5-1 and TRBJ2-5, with 8 bases identical to TRBD2. Germline CDR1 SGHRS, CDR2 YFSETQ. This CDR3 has 15 amino acids. The junction had 3 bases not matched to a gene; V was cut back by 2 bases and J by 0 bases. The DNA of the CDR3 is TGCGCCAGCAGCTTTCTTAGCGGGAACCAAGAGACCCAGTACTTC. This translates into CASSFLSGNQETQYF.

Worth noting for this clonotype: A read error may account for a junction end that differs from germline. The chain couples TRBV6-5 to TRBJ2-2, with D perhaps matching TRBD1 (5 bases). The CDR3 has 15 residues. Germline V gene sequence: CDR1 MNHEY, CDR2 SVGAGI. CDR3 sequence reads: CASGYYQGGTGELFF. CDR3 sequence (DNA): TGTGCCAGCGGTTACTACCAGGGTGGCACCGGGGAGCTGTTTTTT.